What follows are 24 T cell receptor beta chains derived from one specimen sequenced in a study of shared clonotypes between healthy human individuals (dated by TCRdb to 2018 to 2021). For the CD8 naive samples, CD45RO-negative cells were positively selected for CCR7, yielding a CD45RA+CCR7+ population from which TemRA cells were excluded. Library prep was done by the immunoSEQ multiplex PCR assay. TCRdb retrieved this table from immuneACCESS and kept in-frame rearrangements only. Not all clones are present; in checked studies, unresolved V genes account for under half, and no reason is known for the remainder. In this sample the table shows fewer than 1 million clones, 90% to 97% of which occur a single time. Less than 0.25% of the sample is taken by the ten largest. The sequencing input was naive CD8+ T cells sorted from blood. According to the study, the label for this sample's cell subset or site signals: CD45RA+CCR7+. The receptors shown here come from a man aged 30 to 39 in good health.

V and J are TRBV2 and TRBJ1-2; 7 positions agree with TRBD1. The CDR3 is 14 amino acids. The junction had 9 bases not matched to a gene; V was cut back by 8 bases and J by 3 bases. Germline CDR1 SNHLY, CDR2 FYNNEI. The CDR3 is CASSRLTGDYGYTF. The DNA of the CDR3 is TGTGCCAGCTCACGACTTACAGGGGACTATGGCTACACCTTC.

The gene calls are TRBV19 and TRBJ2-2; possibly TRBD2 for D (6 bases). Deletions cut 5 bases from V and 1 base from J, with 11 bases between. The germline gives CDR1 LNHDA, CDR2 SQIVND (reference sequence). The CDR3 covers 15 residues. CDR3 region: CASSAWEVNTGELFF. In DNA form, the CDR3 reads TGTGCCAGTAGTGCGTGGGAGGTGAACACCGGGGAGCTGTTTTTT.

The chain carries TRBV2 and TRBJ2-1, with 9 positions matching TRBD1. CDR1 SNHLY and CDR2 FYNNEI come from the germline V gene. Losses at the gene ends were 8 bases for V and 4 bases for J; bases not matched to a gene: 9. The CDR3 totals 15 residues. The DNA of the CDR3 is TGTGCCAGCCCGGGCGAGGGACAGGGTTACAATGAGCAGTTCTTC. This encodes CASPGEGQGYNEQFF.

V and J are TRBV29-1 and TRBJ2-4; maybe TRBD2 (6 bases). Per germline, CDR1 SQVTM and CDR2 ANQGSEA. The V end was cut by 0 bases, the J end by 6 bases, with 12 bases between. The CDR3 sequence is 14 residues long. The CDR3 DNA sequence: TGCAGCGTTGAAGATCAGTTCGGGGGAAACATTCAGTACTTC. Translated: CSVEDQFGGNIQYF. The whole variable domain, filled in from reference TRBV29-1 and TRBJ2-4, reads SAVISQKPSRDICQRGTSLTIQCQVDSQVTMMFWYRQQPGQSLTLIATANQGSEATYESGFVIDKFPISRPNLTFSTLTVSNMSPEDSSIYLCSVEDQFGGNIQYFGAGTRLSVL.

This chain joins TRBV7-6 and TRBJ1-4, with D possibly being TRBD1 (5 bases). This CDR3 region has 15 residues. Germline-derived CDR1 and CDR2 are SGHVS and FNYEAQ. V lost 1 base and J lost 2, with 8 bases in between. The CDR3: CASSLGGSTNEKLFF. In nucleotides, the CDR3 is TGTGCCAGCAGCTTAGGGGGCTCGACTAATGAAAAACTGTTTTTT.

J is TRBJ2-1 and V is TRBV29-1, with 7 bases lining up with TRBD2. The CDR3 consists of 15 residues. V dropped 1 base and J dropped 4; count of bases not matched to a gene: 7. The germline V gene encodes CDR1 SQVTM and CDR2 ANQGSEA. CDR3: CSVEGLLAAYNEQFF. Here the CDR3 DNA reads TGCAGCGTTGAAGGCCTTCTAGCGGCGTACAATGAGCAGTTCTTC.

Only one count was recorded for this clone. The V call is TRBV4-1, the J call TRBJ2-3, with D unclear. Looked up from germline, CDR1 is MGHRA and CDR2 is YSYEKL. Trimming removed 0 bases at V and 0 bases at J, with 7 bases between. The CDR3 is 15 amino acids. The CDR3 protein is CASSQEGSSTDTQYF. In DNA, the CDR3 is TGCGCCAGCAGCCAAGAAGGTTCGAGCACAGATACGCAGTATTTT.

CDR3 sequence reads: CASSTGLAGAGSYEQYF. CDR3 DNA sequence: TGTGCCAGCAGCACAGGACTAGCGGGAGCCGGTTCCTACGAGCAGTACTTC. V is TRBV7-9 and J is TRBJ2-7; 13 bases map to TRBD2. Germline V gene sequence: CDR1 SEHNR, CDR2 FQNEAQ (reference sequence). The CDR3 has 17 amino acids. After removal of 5 bases from V and 1 base from J, the junction contained 8 bases not matched to a gene.

This clone has just one count. The chain employs TRBV29-1 and TRBJ2-1, with unresolved D. The V and J ends lost 4 bases and 8 bases respectively, with 12 bases between them. The CDR3 has 12 residues. Germline values: CDR1 SQVTM, CDR2 ANQGSEA. The CDR3 sequence: CSVVAVSYEQFF. In nucleotides, the CDR3 is TGCAGCGTTGTGGCTGTCTCGTATGAGCAGTTCTTC.

V is TRBV6-5 and J is TRBJ1-1; 7 positions agree with TRBD1. The germline gives CDR1 MNHEY, CDR2 SVGAGI. V was clipped by 2 bases and J by 5 bases; unmatched bases: 8. The CDR3 is 15 residues long. The CDR3 is CASSYNLQGRTEAFF. The CDR3 nucleotides are TGTGCCAGCAGTTACAACCTACAGGGGAGGACTGAAGCTTTCTTT.

This chain links TRBV11-2 with TRBJ2-4; 9 bases align to TRBD1. Germline CDR1 SGHAT, CDR2 FQNNGV. CDR3 size: 15 residues. The V and J ends lost 8 bases and 6 bases, in that order; junction bases with no gene match: 11. The CDR3 bases are TGTGCCAGCGTCGATTCGGGACAGGGCCGAAACATTCAGTACTTC. Amino acids: CASVDSGQGRNIQYF.

The V gene is TRBV14, the J gene TRBJ2-7; D gene unclear. This CDR3 is built from 12 residues. CDR1 and CDR2 from the germline V gene are SGHDN and FVKESK. Deletions cut 5 bases from V and 7 bases from J, with 12 bases between. Here the CDR3 DNA reads TGTGCCAGCAGCGCCCGTCCCCGGGAGCAGTACTTC. Translating it yields CASSARPREQYF.

This chain links TRBV7-8 with TRBJ2-5, with D tentatively TRBD2 (6 bases). This CDR3 is 14 amino acids long. CDR1 is SGHVS, CDR2 FQNEAQ, per germline. V was pared by 0 bases and J by 4 bases, with 9 bases between. The CDR3 DNA reads as TGTGCCAGCAGCTTAGCAGCTAGCGTAGAGACCCAGTACTTC. Amino acid sequence: CASSLAASVETQYF.

The chain carries TRBV7-9 and TRBJ2-1; weak D call: TRBD1 (6 bases). Germline CDR1 SEHNR, CDR2 FQNEAQ (reference sequence). Trimming removed 0 bases from V and 3 bases from J, with 9 bases in between. The CDR3 is made up of 15 amino acids. CDR3 coding DNA: TGTGCCAGCAGCTTAGCGGGGGCTCTCTACAATGAGCAGTTCTTC. Protein: CASSLAGALYNEQFF.

This clone was detected a few times. The chain carries TRBV30 and TRBJ2-2; 7 bases map to TRBD2. CDR3 length equals 20 residues. Germline assignment: CDR1 GTSNPN and CDR2 SVGIG (reference sequence). The ends lost 0 bases at V and 2 bases at J; junction bases unmatched: 18. CDR3 protein: CAWSVLFRSSGRRNTGELFF. The CDR3 nucleotides read TGTGCCTGGAGTGTACTCTTTCGGAGTAGCGGGCGACGAAACACCGGGGAGCTGTTTTTT. Looking up the rest from reference TRBV30 and TRBJ2-2 gives the full variable domain: SQTIHQWPATLVQPVGSPLSLECTVEGTSNPNLYWYRQAAGRGLQLLFYSVGIGQISSEVPQNLSASRPQDRQFILSSKKLLLSDSGFYLCAWSVLFRSSGRRNTGELFFGEGSRLTVL.

CDR3 bases: TGTGCCACCAGCAGAGCGGGTTTCGAGCAGTACTTC. Its protein product is CATSRAGFEQYF. This chain joins TRBV15 and TRBJ2-7; no definite D call. Trimming removed 1 base from V and 6 bases from J, with 7 bases in between. This CDR3 contains 12 residues. Germline CDR1 reads LNHNV; CDR2 reads YYDKDF (reference sequence).

The rearrangement uses TRBV7-9 and TRBJ2-3; 11 nucleotides agree with TRBD2. The CDR3 totals 16 residues. Germline CDR1 SEHNR, CDR2 FQNEAQ (reference sequence). The junction had 8 bases not matched to a gene; V was cut back by 5 bases and J by 4 bases. CDR3 residues: CASSSRLAGLSDTQYF. As DNA, the CDR3 is TGTGCCAGCAGCAGCAGACTAGCGGGACTGTCAGATACGCAGTATTTT.

This chain uses TRBV5-1 with TRBJ2-7, with 9 bases that match TRBD1. V lost 4 bases to trimming and J lost 4 bases; unmatched junction nucleotides: 15. Germline CDR1 SGHRS, CDR2 YFSETQ. This CDR3 contains 17 residues. The CDR3 bases are TGCGCCAGCAGCCCCGGTCCAATACAGGGGGCTTCGTACGAGCAGTACTTC. It translates to CASSPGPIQGASYEQYF.

The rearrangement joins TRBV5-6 to TRBJ2-3; D is perhaps TRBD1 (6 bases). This CDR3 has 14 amino acids. Trimming took off 6 bases at V and 6 bases at J, with 17 bases between the two ends. Germline CDR1 SGHDT, CDR2 YYEEEE. CDR3 amino acids: CASNLGGSADTQYF. The CDR3 coding sequence is TGTGCCAGCAACCTAGGGGGATCCGCGGATACGCAGTATTTT.

The chain recombines TRBV28 with TRBJ2-3; a weak D match, TRBD2 (7 bases). Germline assignment: CDR1 MDHEN and CDR2 SYDVKM. The CDR3 sequence is 16 residues long. V was trimmed by 6 bases and J by 5 bases, leaving 21 bases between them. The CDR3 sequence: CASRGGALSRLDTQYF. CDR3 DNA: TGTGCCAGCAGGGGGGGGGCCCTCTCGCGATTAGATACGCAGTATTTT.

This clone appeared a single time. The chain is built from TRBV13 and TRBJ2-4; D possibly corresponds to TRBD1 (6 bases). The CDR3 is made up of 16 amino acids. V dropped 3 bases and J dropped 3 bases, with 15 bases sitting between them. The germline CDR1 and CDR2 sequences are PRHDT and FYEKMQ (reference sequence). In DNA form, the CDR3 reads TGTGCCAGCAGCTTCCCGGACAGTACCGGCAAAAACATTCAGTACTTC. Encoded protein: CASSFPDSTGKNIQYF.

The chain carries TRBV18 and TRBJ1-4, with TRBD1 identical over 7 bases. Trimming removed 3 bases from V and 3 bases from J; junction bases left unmatched: 7. The CDR3 sequence is 16 residues long. Looked up from germline, CDR1 is KGHSH and CDR2 is LQKENI. CDR3 sequence: CASSPVDRLPNEKLFF. DNA of the CDR3: TGTGCCAGCTCACCTGTGGACAGGCTCCCTAATGAAAAACTGTTTTTT. Combining the CDR3 with reference TRBV18 and TRBJ1-4 gives the whole variable domain NAGVMQNPRHLVRRRGQEARLRCSPMKGHSHVYWYRQLPEEGLKFMVYLQKENIIDESGMPKERFSAEFPKEGPSILRIQQVVRGDSAAYFCASSPVDRLPNEKLFFGSGTQLSVL.

The chain couples TRBV14 to TRBJ2-4; the D gene is possibly TRBD1 (6 bases). The V end was cut by 4 bases, the J end by 8 bases, with 15 bases between. The CDR3 totals 14 residues. Germline CDR1 reads SGHDN; CDR2 reads FVKESK. The CDR3 region is CASSPFGQLHIQYF. CDR3 nucleotide sequence: TGTGCCAGCAGCCCTTTCGGACAGCTCCACATTCAGTACTTC.

The chain carries TRBV7-9 and TRBJ2-7; 7 bases map to TRBD2. V was pared by 5 bases and J by 1 base, with 8 bases of the junction left unmatched. This CDR3 region has 15 residues. In germline, CDR1 is SEHNR, CDR2 FQNEAQ (reference sequence). CDR3 in amino acids: CASSDGFGGSYEQYF. The DNA for the CDR3 is TGTGCCAGCAGCGACGGATTCGGGGGGTCCTACGAGCAGTACTTC.